Listed here are 18 T cell receptor beta chains from one sample, sequenced in a study of cytomegalovirus exposure and HLA in healthy donors. It was with 60 Vbeta and 13 Jbeta primers that the PCR ran. The repertoire was sequenced with immunoSEQ multiplex PCR; TCRdb's copy has only in-frame clones and lacks some. The sample shows about 160,000 clones, roughly 80% of them seen only once. Material for sequencing was PBMCs. The receptors derive from a man aged 25-40 years in good health and CMV-seronegative.

The chain combines TRBV7-9 with TRBJ1-2; 9 positions match TRBD1. CDR1 and CDR2 (germline): SEHNR, FQNEAQ (reference sequence). Losses at the gene ends were 5 bases for V and 4 bases for J; bases not matched to a gene: 5. The CDR3 has 14 amino acids. The CDR3 is CASSGDRVPYGYTF. The CDR3 DNA reads TGTGCCAGCAGCGGGGACAGGGTTCCCTATGGCTACACCTTC.

The genes are TRBV5-1 and TRBJ2-7; TRBD2 matches at 7 bases. The V segment lost 6 bases and the J segment 2 bases; nucleotides outside the gene matches: 14. CDR1 SGHRS and CDR2 YFSETQ come from the germline V gene. The CDR3 is 16 amino acids. CDR3 amino acids: CASMGGEGLTTYEQYF. The CDR3 DNA is TGCGCCAGCATGGGTGGCGAGGGACTAACCACCTACGAGCAGTACTTC.

This chain uses TRBV15 with TRBJ1-3; D is possibly TRBD1 (5 bases). V was pared by 0 bases and J by 4 bases, with 7 bases between. There are 14 residues in the CDR3. Germline CDR1 and CDR2: LNHNV and YYDKDF (reference sequence). The CDR3 DNA reads TGTGCCACCAGCAGAGAGACAGCCGGAAACACCATATATTTT. It yields the protein CATSRETAGNTIYF.

The V gene is TRBV19, the J gene TRBJ1-3, with no clear D. The CDR3 extends over 14 amino acids. V lost 5 bases to trimming and J lost 0 bases, with 8 bases between them. The germline CDR1 and CDR2 sequences are LNHDA and SQIVND (reference sequence). CDR3 sequence: CASSRGSSGNTIYF. CDR3 coding DNA: TGTGCCAGTAGTCGCGGGAGCTCTGGAAACACCATATATTTT.

The chain uses TRBV6-1 and TRBJ1-1, with D possibly being TRBD1 (6 bases). Germline CDR1 is MNHNS and CDR2 is SASEGT. Trimming pared 6 bases from V and 2 bases from J, leaving 13 bases between. This CDR3 has 14 residues. CDR3 residues: CASRGGARNTEAFF. The DNA for the CDR3 is TGTGCCAGCAGGGGGGGGGCTCGTAACACTGAAGCTTTCTTT.

V gene TRBV29-1 combines with J gene TRBJ2-1; 9 positions match TRBD2. CDR3 length: 14 amino acids. V lost 7 bases, J lost 5 bases, and 9 bases stayed unmatched. The V gene's germline CDR1 is SQVTM and CDR2 ANQGSEA. The chain's CDR3 is CSASGTSSNNEQFF. DNA of the CDR3: TGCAGCGCTTCCGGGACTAGCAGTAACAATGAGCAGTTCTTC.

This rearrangement joins TRBV7-3 to TRBJ2-7; 7 nucleotides line up with TRBD1. The trim removed 2 bases at V and 4 bases at J, leaving 2 bases unmatched. CDR1 SGHTA and CDR2 FQGTGA come from the germline V gene. This CDR3 is built from 13 residues. The CDR3 sequence: CASSLGRGYEQYF. CDR3 bases: TGTGCCAGCAGCTTAGGCAGGGGGTACGAGCAGTACTTC.

The CDR3 nucleotides read TGTGCCAGCAGCGGAAGACAGGGGAGCTACGAGCAGTACTTC. It encodes CASSGRQGSYEQYF. The chain links TRBV9 to TRBJ2-5, with TRBD1 matching 8 bases. The DNA end favors TRBJ2-7, so the J call may be wrong. The CDR3 covers 14 residues. Germline lookup yields CDR1 SGDLS and CDR2 YYNGEE.

The chain is built from TRBV9 and TRBJ2-7; 10 nucleotides agree with TRBD2. The CDR3 length is 16 residues. Germline lookup yields CDR1 SGDLS and CDR2 YYNGEE. Trimming took 4 bases from V and 3 from J; bases not matched to a gene: 10. The CDR3 loop reads CASSPRNSGGSYEQYF. The DNA for the CDR3 is TGTGCCAGCAGCCCCCGTAATAGCGGGGGGAGCTACGAGCAGTACTTC.

The rearrangement links TRBV16 to TRBJ1-2; the D is unclear. The ends were cut back, 4 bases at V and 5 bases at J, with 14 bases in the middle. The CDR3 sequence is 14 residues long. CDR1 is KGHSY, CDR2 FQNENV, per germline. The CDR3 sequence: CASSPREGGYGYTF. The CDR3 bases are TGTGCCAGCAGCCCACGTGAGGGAGGGTATGGCTACACCTTC.

The rearrangement uses TRBV19 and TRBJ1-2; the D is unclear. The CDR3 is made up of 14 amino acids. Germline lookup yields CDR1 LNHDA and CDR2 SQIVND (reference sequence). Trimming stripped 7 bases from V and 4 bases from J, with 16 bases between. Written as DNA, the CDR3 is TGTGCCAGTATCTATAGCCGGGGTTCCTATGGCTACACCTTC. Protein: CASIYSRGSYGYTF. The full variable domain, with the rest looked up from reference TRBV19 and TRBJ1-2, is DGGITQSPKYLFRKEGQNVTLSCEQNLNHDAMYWYRQDPGQGLRLIYYSQIVNDFQKGDIAEGYSVSREKKESFPLTVTSAQKNPTAFYLCASIYSRGSYGYTFGSGTRLTVV.

This clone was detected once. This chain's CDR3 is CASSLGGKHGDTQYF. The CDR3 DNA reads TGTGCCAGCAGCCTCGGAGGAAAACATGGAGATACGCAGTATTTT. The chain has TRBV6-6 and TRBJ2-3; possibly TRBD2 for D (5 bases). Germline values: CDR1 MNHNY, CDR2 SVGAGI (reference sequence). V shed 6 bases and J shed 5 bases, with 18 bases lying between them. CDR3 length: 15 amino acids.

The V call is TRBV9, the J call TRBJ2-4; 13 bases match TRBD2. Germline V gene lookup returns CDR1 SGDLS and CDR2 YYNGEE. Trimming removed 7 bases from V and 6 bases from J; junction bases left unmatched: 10. The CDR3 runs 16 residues. The CDR3 spells CASSRTSGGVVNIQYF. The CDR3 DNA is TGTGCCAGCTCTAGAACTAGCGGGGGGGTGGTAAACATTCAGTACTTC.

The J gene is TRBJ1-2, the V gene TRBV11-2; 8 nucleotides line up with TRBD1. Germline values: CDR1 SGHAT, CDR2 FQNNGV. After removal of 4 bases from V and 3 bases from J, the junction contained 4 bases not matched to a gene. This CDR3 region has 14 residues. The chain's CDR3 is CASSYRDRYYGYTF. The CDR3 DNA reads as TGTGCCAGCAGCTACCGGGACAGGTACTATGGCTACACCTTC. The full variable domain, rest sourced from reference TRBV11-2 and TRBJ1-2, is EAGVAQSPRYKIIEKRQSVAFWCNPISGHATLYWYQQILGQGPKLLIQFQNNGVVDDSQLPKDRFSAERLKGVDSTLKIQPAKLEDSAVYLCASSYRDRYYGYTFGSGTRLTVV.

This clone was seen a handful of times. The CDR3 DNA sequence: TGTGCCAGCAGCTTAGTACTAGCGGGAGAGGGCCAGTACTTC. This sequence encodes CASSLVLAGEGQYF. This chain links TRBV7-9 with TRBJ2-5; 11 bases are shared with TRBD2. Trimming at V came to 1 base and at J to 10 bases, leaving 5 bases not matched to a gene. Germline V gives CDR1 SEHNR, CDR2 FQNEAQ (reference sequence). The CDR3 is 14 residues long.

This clone has just one count. The V and J genes are TRBV7-8 and TRBJ2-7; 9 positions match TRBD2. Germline CDR1 SGHVS, CDR2 FQNEAQ. The CDR3 is made up of 15 amino acids. V lost 2 bases and J lost 4; bases outside the gene matches: 6. This CDR3 is CASSLKLAGNYEQYF. As DNA, the CDR3 is TGTGCCAGCAGCTTAAAGCTAGCGGGAAATTACGAGCAGTACTTC.

This chain uses TRBV7-9 with TRBJ1-4, with 9 nucleotides matching TRBD1. Germline loops: CDR1 SEHNR, CDR2 FQNEAQ (reference sequence). The CDR3 covers 15 residues. V trimming: 4 bases; J trimming: 8 bases; junction bases outside the gene matches: 8. CDR3 protein: CASSSSADRGEKLFF. CDR3 coding DNA: TGTGCCAGCAGCTCCTCCGCGGACAGGGGAGAAAAACTGTTTTTT.

The chain carries TRBV28 and TRBJ2-7, with 8 positions matching TRBD2. Germline CDR1 and CDR2: MDHEN and SYDVKM. Trimming at V came to 6 bases and at J to 2 bases, leaving 15 bases not matched to a gene. This CDR3 is built from 17 residues. CDR3 in DNA: TGTGCCAGCAGCGGGAGCGGGGGATCCCACCCAGCCTACGAGCAGTACTTC. Residues: CASSGSGGSHPAYEQYF.